This T cell receptor (beta chain) was recorded in a study of cytomegalovirus exposure and HLA in healthy donors. Study at large: Among around 170 million T cells, an earlier analysis found about 100 million unique TCR beta sequences. Findings and caveats of the study: A list of 150 to 200 TCR beta chains associated with cytomegalovirus was given.

The PCR used 60 Vbeta and 13 Jbeta primers. Profiled with immunoSEQ multiplex PCR; TCRdb holds only in-frame clones, not every one. Found here are around 33,000 clones, 35% to 55% of them singletons; the top ten hold just under 2%. This CDR3 is 12 amino acids long. The V end was cut by 4 bases, the J end by 1 base, with 4 bases between. Germline V lookup: CDR1 SNHLY, CDR2 FYNNEI. Comment on this clone: Its target is unknown.

V is TRBV2 and J is TRBJ1-1; the D is unclear. This sequence originates from a woman aged 50 to 60 in good health and CMV-seronegative. Sequences were obtained from PBMCs. The CDR3 spells CASSAGNTEAFF. The CDR3 region has the DNA TGTGCCAGCAGTGCAGGGAACACTGAAGCTTTCTTT. Full variable domain (outside the CDR3, taken from reference TRBV2 and TRBJ1-1): EPEVTQTPSHQVTQMGQEVILRCVPISNHLYFYWYRQILGQKVEFLVSFYNNEISEKSEIFDDQFSVERPDGSNFTLKIRSTKLEDSAMYFCASSAGNTEAFFGQGTRLTVV.